This T cell receptor (beta chain) was identified in a study of CD8 T cells in ankylosing spondylitis. Germline CDR1 and CDR2: DFQATT and SNEGSKA (reference sequence). The CDR3 totals 17 residues. Trimming cost V 0 bases and J 2 bases, with 17 bases left between them. This clonotype has ten or more counts. Antigen: not known. TCRdb recomputed calls from the 5' RACE reads with MiXCR, one row per CDR3 protein. The sample shows approximately 250,000 distinct CDR3 sequences, 7.5% to 9.5% of them seen only once. General study points: Enrichment of disease-linked clones was reportedly significant in matched ankylosing spondylitis synovial fluid. Disease-linked clones, CD8+, were relatively rare in peripheral blood.

Material: blood, either unsorted or a sorted T cell fraction (not recorded which). The sequence came from a female donor with ankylosing spondylitis or in good health (not recorded which). The V gene is TRBV20-1, the J gene TRBJ2-1; D tentatively fits TRBD1 or TRBD2 (5 bases each). Written as DNA, the CDR3 is TGCAGTGCTAGAGAGGGCTGGGGGAGAAGGCCCTACAATGAGCAGTTCTTC. Amino acids: CSAREGWGRRPYNEQFF.